This TCR beta chain is from a study of shared clonotypes between healthy human individuals. Here immunoSEQ multiplex PCR was the method, and the copy in TCRdb shows in-frame clones only, minus some. The sample records about 1,900,000 clones, roughly 94% being singletons. The CDR3 is 15 residues long. Germline V gives CDR1 SQVTM, CDR2 ANQGSEA. V was shortened by 3 bases and J by 3 bases, with 15 bases between the two germline ends. Naivety among CD8 cells was defined by CD45RO negativity and positive CCR7 selection, thereby excluding terminally differentiated effector memory CD45RA+ cells. Sequencing used naive CD8+ T cells sorted from blood. V is TRBV29-1 and J is TRBJ1-3; D may be TRBD1 (5 bases). The clonotype was recovered from a man in his late teens or twenties in good health. The CDR3 loop reads CSVDPSGTGGNTIYF. The CDR3 region has the DNA TGCAGCGTTGACCCCTCGGGGACCGGTGGAAACACCATATATTTT.